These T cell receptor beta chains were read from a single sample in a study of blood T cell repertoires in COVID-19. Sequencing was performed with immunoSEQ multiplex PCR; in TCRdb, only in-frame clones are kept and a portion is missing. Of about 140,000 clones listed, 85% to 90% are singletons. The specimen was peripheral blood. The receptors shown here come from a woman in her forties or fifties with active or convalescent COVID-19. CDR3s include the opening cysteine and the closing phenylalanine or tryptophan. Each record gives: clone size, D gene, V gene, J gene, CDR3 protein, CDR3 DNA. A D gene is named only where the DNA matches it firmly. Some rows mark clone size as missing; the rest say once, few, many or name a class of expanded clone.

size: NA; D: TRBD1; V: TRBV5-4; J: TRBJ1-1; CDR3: CASSGQGTTKNTEAFF; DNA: TGTGCCAGCAGCGGACAGGGGACAACAAAGAACACTGAAGCTTTCTTT
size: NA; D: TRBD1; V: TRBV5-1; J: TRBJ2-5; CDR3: CASSPGQGETQYF; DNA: TGCGCCAGCAGCCCGGGACAGGGAGAGACCCAGTACTTC
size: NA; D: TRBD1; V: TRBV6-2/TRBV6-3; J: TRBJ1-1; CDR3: CASSRDRWERTEAFF; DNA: TGTGCCAGCAGTCGGGACAGGTGGGAGAGGACTGAAGCTTTCTTT
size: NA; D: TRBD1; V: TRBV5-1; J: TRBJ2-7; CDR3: CASSFPTGGAHEQYF; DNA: TGCGCCAGCAGCTTTCCGACAGGGGGTGCGCACGAGCAGTACTTC
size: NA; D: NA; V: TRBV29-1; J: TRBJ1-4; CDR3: CSVLAFNEKLFF; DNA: TGCAGCGTTCTGGCTTTTAATGAAAAACTGTTTTTT
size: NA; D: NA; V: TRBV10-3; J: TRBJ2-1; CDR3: CAIRFSLDSYNEQFF; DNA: TGTGCCATCAGGTTTAGTCTGGACAGCTACAATGAGCAGTTCTTC
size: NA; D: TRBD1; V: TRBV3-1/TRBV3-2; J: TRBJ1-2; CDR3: CASSSGTDRSVGF; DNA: TGTGCCAGCAGCTCCGGGACAGATAGATCCGTAGGCTTC
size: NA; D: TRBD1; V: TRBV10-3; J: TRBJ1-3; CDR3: CAISGWTGGSGNTIYF; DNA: TGTGCCATCAGTGGGTGGACAGGGGGCTCTGGAAACACCATATATTTT
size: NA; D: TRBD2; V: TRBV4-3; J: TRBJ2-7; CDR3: CASSQGPSGYEQYF; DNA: TGCGCCAGCAGCCAAGGTCCTAGCGGTTACGAGCAGTACTTC
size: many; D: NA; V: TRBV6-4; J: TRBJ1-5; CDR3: CASSPSPGNQPQHF; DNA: TGTGCCAGCAGCCCTAGCCCCGGCAATCAGCCCCAGCATTTT
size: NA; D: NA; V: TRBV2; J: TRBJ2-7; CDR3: CASSPRDFLGEQYF; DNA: TGTGCCAGCAGTCCCCGGGACTTCCTCGGCGAGCAGTACTTC
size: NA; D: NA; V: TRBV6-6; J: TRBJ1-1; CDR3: CASSSTGNTEAFF; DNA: TGTGCCAGCAGTTCAACCGGTAACACTGAAGCTTTCTTT
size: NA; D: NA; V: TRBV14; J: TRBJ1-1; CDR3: CASSQSPSQRARFYTEAFF; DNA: TGTGCCAGCAGCCAGTCCCCTTCGCAGAGGGCTCGCTTTTACACTGAAGCTTTCTTT
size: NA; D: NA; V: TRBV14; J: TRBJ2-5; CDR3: CASSQGARETQYF; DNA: TGTGCCAGCAGCCAGGGGGCTCGGGAGACCCAGTACTTC
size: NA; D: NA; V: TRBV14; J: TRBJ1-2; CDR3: CASSPSGERYGYTF; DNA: TGTGCCAGCAGCCCGTCCGGCGAGCGGTATGGCTACACCTTC
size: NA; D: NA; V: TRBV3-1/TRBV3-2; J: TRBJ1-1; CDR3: CASSQVSREAFF; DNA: TGTGCCAGCAGCCAAGTATCCAGGGAAGCTTTCTTT
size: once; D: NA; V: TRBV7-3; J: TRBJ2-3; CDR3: CASSFGRGGTDTQYF; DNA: TGTGCCAGCAGCTTCGGACGGGGAGGCACAGATACGCAGTATTTT
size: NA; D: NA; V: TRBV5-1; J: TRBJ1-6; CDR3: CASSIVSVRVSGSPLHF; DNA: TGCGCCAGCAGCATTGTGAGTGTAAGAGTAAGTGGTTCACCCCTCCACTTT
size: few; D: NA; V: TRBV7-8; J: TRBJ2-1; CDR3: CASSLGVGPGIF; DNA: NA
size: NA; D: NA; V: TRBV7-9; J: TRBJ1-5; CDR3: CASSLSSSNQPQHF; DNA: TGTGCCAGCAGCTTATCTTCGAGCAATCAGCCCCAGCATTTT
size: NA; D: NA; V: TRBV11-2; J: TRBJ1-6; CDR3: CASSEGGQGVNSPLHF; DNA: TGTGCCAGCAGCGAGGGAGGGCAGGGAGTAAATTCACCCCTCCACTTT
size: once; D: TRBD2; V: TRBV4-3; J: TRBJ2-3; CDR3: CASSRQSVAGVPPDTQYF; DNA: TGCGCCAGCAGCCGCCAGTCAGTAGCGGGAGTCCCCCCAGATACGCAGTATTTT
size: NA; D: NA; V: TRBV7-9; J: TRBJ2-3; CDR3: CASSLDLRDTQYF; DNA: TGTGCCAGCAGCTTAGACCTGAGGGATACGCAGTATTTT
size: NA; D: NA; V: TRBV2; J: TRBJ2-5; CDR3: CASRPTLPTQYF; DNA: TGTGCCAGCAGACCGACTCTTCCAACCCAGTACTTC
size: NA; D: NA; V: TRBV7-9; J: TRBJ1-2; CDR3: CASSPITFGYTF; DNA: TGTGCCAGCAGTCCTATAACGTTTGGCTACACCTTC
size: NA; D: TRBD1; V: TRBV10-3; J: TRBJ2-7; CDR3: CAIRDRSYEQYF; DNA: TGTGCCATCCGGGACAGGTCCTACGAGCAGTACTTC
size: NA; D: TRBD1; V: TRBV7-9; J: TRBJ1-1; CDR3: CATGTGSTEAFF; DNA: TGTGCCACCGGGACAGGGTCCACTGAAGCTTTCTTT
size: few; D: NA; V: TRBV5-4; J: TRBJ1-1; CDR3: CASSSKTGWNTEAFF; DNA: TGTGCCAGCAGCTCAAAAACAGGTTGGAACACTGAAGCTTTCTTT
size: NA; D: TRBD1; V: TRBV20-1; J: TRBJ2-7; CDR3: CSASMSDRGFAQYF; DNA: TGCAGTGCTAGTATGTCGGACAGGGGGTTCGCGCAGTACTTC
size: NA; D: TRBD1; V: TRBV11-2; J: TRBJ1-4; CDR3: CASSSKDRVRGEKLFF; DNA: TGTGCCAGCAGCTCGAAGGACAGGGTTCGGGGGGAAAAACTGTTTTTT
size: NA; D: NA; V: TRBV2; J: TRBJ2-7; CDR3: CASLPLDSDSYEQYF; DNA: TGTGCCAGCCTTCCGCTAGACAGCGATTCCTACGAGCAGTACTTC
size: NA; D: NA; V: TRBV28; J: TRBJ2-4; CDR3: CASSAPQGAKNIQYF; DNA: TGTGCCAGCAGTGCCCCACAGGGAGCCAAAAACATTCAGTACTTC
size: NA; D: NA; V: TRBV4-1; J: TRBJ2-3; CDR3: CASSQVADTQYF; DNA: TGCGCCAGCAGCCAAGTAGCAGATACGCAGTATTTT
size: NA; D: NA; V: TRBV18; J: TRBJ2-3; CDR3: CASSPPDSARGTDTQYF; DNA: TGTGCCAGCTCACCACCGGACTCGGCGAGGGGCACAGATACGCAGTATTTT
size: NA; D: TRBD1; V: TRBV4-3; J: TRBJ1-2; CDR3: CASSQDRSAFYGYTF; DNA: TGCGCCAGCAGCCAGGACAGGTCCGCCTTTTATGGCTACACCTTC
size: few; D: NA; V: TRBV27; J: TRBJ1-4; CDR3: CASRAKGATNEKLFF; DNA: TGTGCCAGCAGGGCGAAGGGGGCAACTAATGAAAAACTGTTTTTT
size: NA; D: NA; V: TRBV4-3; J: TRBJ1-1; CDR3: CASSQQATRANTEAFF; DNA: TGCGCCAGCAGCCAACAGGCAACGAGGGCGAACACTGAAGCTTTCTTT
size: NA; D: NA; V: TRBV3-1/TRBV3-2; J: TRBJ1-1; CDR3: CASSPGGAGGAFF; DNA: TGTGCCAGCAGCCCCGGTGGTGCGGGGGGAGCTTTCTTT
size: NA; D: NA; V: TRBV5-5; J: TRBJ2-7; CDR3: CASSLSLGSPYEQYF; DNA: TGTGCCAGCAGCTTGAGTCTAGGGAGTCCCTACGAGCAGTACTTC
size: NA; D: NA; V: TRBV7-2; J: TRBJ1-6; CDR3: CASSPGNYNSPLHF; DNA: TGTGCCAGCAGCCCGGGGAACTATAATTCACCCCTCCACTTT
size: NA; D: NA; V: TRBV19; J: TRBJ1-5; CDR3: CASIQDGLGNQPQHF; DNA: TGTGCCAGTATTCAAGATGGACTGGGCAATCAGCCCCAGCATTTT